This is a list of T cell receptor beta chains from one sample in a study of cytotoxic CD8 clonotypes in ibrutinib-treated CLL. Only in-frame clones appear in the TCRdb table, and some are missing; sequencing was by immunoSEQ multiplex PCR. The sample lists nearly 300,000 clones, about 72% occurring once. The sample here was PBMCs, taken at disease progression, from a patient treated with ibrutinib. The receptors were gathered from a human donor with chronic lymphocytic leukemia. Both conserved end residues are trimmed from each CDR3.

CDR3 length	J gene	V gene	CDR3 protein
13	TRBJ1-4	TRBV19	ASSTPGEFLEKLF
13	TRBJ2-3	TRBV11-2	ASSLDGGDTDTQY
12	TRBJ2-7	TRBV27	ASSLSEQGYEQY
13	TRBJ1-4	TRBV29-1	SVEDLRELNEKLF
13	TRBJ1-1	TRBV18	ASSPLRRANTEAF
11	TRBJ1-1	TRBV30	AWSNEGAIEAF
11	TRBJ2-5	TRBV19	ASSVGITETQY
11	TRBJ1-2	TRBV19	ASRIGQGYGYT
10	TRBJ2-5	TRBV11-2	ASSQGGETQY
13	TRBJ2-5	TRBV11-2	ASSPVSGTLEGQY
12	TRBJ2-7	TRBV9	ASSVGINSYEQY
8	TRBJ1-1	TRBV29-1	SVMTWGAF
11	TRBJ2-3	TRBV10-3	AISSDGFYTQY
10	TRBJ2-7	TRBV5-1	ASRGQIYEQY
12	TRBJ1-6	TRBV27	ASSFSGDLSPLH
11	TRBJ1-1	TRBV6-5	ASGKGQGGRAF
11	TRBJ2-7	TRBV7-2	ASRRISSYEQY
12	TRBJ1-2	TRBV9	ASSAGQGAPGYT
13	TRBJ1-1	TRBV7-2	ASSPLDRVNTEAF
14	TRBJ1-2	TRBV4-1	ASRQIPLRDNYGYT
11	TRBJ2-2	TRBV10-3	AISELTTGELF
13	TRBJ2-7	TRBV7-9	ASSWGLTGPYEQY
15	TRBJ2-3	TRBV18	ASSPIRVSGIPDTQY
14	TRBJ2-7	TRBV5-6	ASSFPRGGRPYEQY
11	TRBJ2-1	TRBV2	ASSGAGGGEQF
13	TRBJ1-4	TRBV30	AWTAGGNGVEKLF
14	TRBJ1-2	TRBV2	ASSETSDRRNYGYT
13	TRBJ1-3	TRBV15	ATSWGGTGGNTIY
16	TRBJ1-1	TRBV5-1	ASHTGGEIGRLNTEAF
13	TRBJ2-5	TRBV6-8	ASSHGGQGQETQY
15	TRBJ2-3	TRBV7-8	ASSTRTSGVSTDTQY
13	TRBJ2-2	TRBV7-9	ASSLVRGPSGELF
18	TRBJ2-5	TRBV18	ASSSKEVSGTGAPQETQY
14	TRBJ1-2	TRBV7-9	ASSLLGGLPNYGYT
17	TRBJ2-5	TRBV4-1	ASSQAALGQAEYQETQY
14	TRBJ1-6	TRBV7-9	ASSSAQGFYNSPLH
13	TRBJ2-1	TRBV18	ASSPRLADYNEQF
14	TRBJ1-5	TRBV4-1	ASSQIGGVKDQPQH
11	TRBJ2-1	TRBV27	ASSFAGMDEQF
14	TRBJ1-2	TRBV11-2	ASSRPGDRTNYGYT
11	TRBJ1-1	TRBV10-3	AAAGARDTEAF
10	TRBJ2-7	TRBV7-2	ASSLIYGPKT
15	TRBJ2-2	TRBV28	ASGPTVLAGATGELF
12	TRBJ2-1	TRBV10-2	ASMGTSGHNEQF
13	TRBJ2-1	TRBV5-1	ASSTGTSGRFEQF
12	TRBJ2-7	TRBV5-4	ASSTGLGSYEQY